This T cell receptor beta chain derives from a study of T-cell reconstitution after alpha-beta-depleted transplantation in children. Unique molecular identifiers were built into the TCRbeta library. In TCRdb, the PCR reads were re-called with MiXCR into one record per CDR3 protein. The table shows about 360,000 distinct CDR3 sequences, with 10% to 15% occurring only once. The V and J ends lost 6 bases and 12 bases respectively, with 15 bases between them. The CDR3 totals 13 residues. Germline loops: CDR1 MNHNS, CDR2 SASEGT. The sample consisted of PBMCs, taken from the stem cell graft. V and J are TRBV6-1 and TRBJ1-6; D gene uncertain. This TCR was sampled from a human donor who donated a stem cell graft to a child with Fanconi anemia. DNA of the CDR3: TGTGCCAGCAGCTTCCCACCTACAAGACCCCTCCACTTT. It encodes CASSFPPTRPLHF.